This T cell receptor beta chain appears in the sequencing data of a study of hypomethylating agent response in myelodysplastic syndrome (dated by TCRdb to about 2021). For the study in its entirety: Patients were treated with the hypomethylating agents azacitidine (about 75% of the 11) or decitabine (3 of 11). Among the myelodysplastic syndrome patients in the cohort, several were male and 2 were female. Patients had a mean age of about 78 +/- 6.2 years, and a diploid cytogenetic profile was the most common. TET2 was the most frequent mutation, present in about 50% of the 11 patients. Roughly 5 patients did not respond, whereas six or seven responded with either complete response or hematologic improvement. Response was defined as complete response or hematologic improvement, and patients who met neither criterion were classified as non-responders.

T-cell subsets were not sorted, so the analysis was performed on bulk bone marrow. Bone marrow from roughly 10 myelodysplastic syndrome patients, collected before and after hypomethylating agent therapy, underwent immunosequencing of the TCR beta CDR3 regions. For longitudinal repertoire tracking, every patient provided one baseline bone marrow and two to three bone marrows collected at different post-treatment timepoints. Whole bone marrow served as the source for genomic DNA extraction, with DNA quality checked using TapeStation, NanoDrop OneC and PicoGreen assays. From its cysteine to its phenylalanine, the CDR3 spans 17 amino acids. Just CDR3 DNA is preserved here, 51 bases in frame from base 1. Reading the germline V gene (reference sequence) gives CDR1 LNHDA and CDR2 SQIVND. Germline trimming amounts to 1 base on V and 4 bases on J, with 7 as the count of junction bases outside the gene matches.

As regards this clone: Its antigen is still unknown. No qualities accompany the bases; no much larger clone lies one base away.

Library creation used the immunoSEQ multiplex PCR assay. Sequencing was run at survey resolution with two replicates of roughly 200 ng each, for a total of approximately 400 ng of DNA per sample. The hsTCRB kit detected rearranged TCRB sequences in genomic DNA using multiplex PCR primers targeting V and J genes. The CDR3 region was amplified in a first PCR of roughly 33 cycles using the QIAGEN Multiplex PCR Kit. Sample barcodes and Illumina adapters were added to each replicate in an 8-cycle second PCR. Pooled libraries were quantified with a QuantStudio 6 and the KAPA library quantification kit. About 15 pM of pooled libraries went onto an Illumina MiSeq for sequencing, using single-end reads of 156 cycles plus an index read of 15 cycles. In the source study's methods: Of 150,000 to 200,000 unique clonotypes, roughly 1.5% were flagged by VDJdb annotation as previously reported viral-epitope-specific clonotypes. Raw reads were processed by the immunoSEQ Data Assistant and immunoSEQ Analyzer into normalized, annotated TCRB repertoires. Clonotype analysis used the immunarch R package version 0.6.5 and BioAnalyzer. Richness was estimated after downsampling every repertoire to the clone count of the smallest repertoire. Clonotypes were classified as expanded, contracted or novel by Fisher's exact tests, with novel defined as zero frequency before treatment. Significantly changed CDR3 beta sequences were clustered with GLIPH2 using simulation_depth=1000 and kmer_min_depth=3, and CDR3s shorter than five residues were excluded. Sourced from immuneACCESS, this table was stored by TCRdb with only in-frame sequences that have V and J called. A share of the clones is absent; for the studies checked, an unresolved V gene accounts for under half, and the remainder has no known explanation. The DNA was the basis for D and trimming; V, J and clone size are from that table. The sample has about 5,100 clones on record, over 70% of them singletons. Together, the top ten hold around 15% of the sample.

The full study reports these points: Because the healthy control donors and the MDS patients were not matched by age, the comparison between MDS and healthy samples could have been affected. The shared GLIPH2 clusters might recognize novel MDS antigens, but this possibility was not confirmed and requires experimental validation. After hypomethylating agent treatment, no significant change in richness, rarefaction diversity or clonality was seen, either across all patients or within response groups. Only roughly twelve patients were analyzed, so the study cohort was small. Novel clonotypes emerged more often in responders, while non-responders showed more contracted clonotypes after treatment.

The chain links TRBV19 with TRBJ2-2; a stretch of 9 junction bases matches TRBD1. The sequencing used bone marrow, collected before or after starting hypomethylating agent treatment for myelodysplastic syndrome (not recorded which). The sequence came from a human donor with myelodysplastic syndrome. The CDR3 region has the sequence CASSIGGQGRSTGELFF. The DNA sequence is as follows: TGTGCCAGTAGTATAGGGGGACAGGGTAGGTCCACCGGGGAGCTGTTTTTT.